These 28 T cell receptor beta chains originate from one sample sequenced in a study of blood T cells in healthy people across ages. Primed by a sample-barcoded 5' primer and a J-beta primer mix, a second PCR proceeded for 7 to 11 cycles. TCRdb redid the calling of the 5' RACE reads with MiXCR, one entry per CDR3 protein. The sample lists more than 700,000 distinct CDR3 sequences; approximately 53% were seen once. Sequenced input: blood. The receptors were gathered from an elderly man in good health.

This clonotype was counted only a few times. The CDR3 reads CASRLDSYTEAFF. In nucleotides, the CDR3 is TGTGCCAGCAGGCTGGACAGTTACACTGAAGCTTTCTTT. V usage is TRBV6-2 or TRBV6-3 and J usage is TRBJ1-1, with D perhaps TRBD1 (6 bases). CDR1 and CDR2 (germline): MNHEY, SVGEGT. Trimming removed 6 bases from V and 3 bases from J, with 11 bases in between. The CDR3 contains 13 residues.

This clonotype occurred a few times. The V call is TRBV3-1, the J call TRBJ2-4; 10 nucleotides line up with TRBD2. The DNA end is a closer match to TRBJ2-7, so the J assignment may be wrong. Germline assignment: CDR1 LGHDT and CDR2 YNNKEL (reference sequence). This CDR3 is 16 amino acids long. The CDR3 bases are TGTGCCAGCAGCCAAGAAGTAACTAGCGGGAACAACGAGCAGTACTTC. Amino acid sequence: CASSQEVTSGNNEQYF.

The chain is built from TRBV5-1 and TRBJ2-1; D possibly corresponds to TRBD2 (6 bases). Trimming removed 6 bases at V and 2 bases at J, with 9 bases between. The CDR3 is 13 residues long. Germline loops: CDR1 SGHRS, CDR2 YFSETQ. CDR3 DNA sequence: TGCGCCAGCACCCGGGAGCCCTACAATGAGCAGTTCTTC. Protein: CASTREPYNEQFF.

The chain combines TRBV29-1 with TRBJ2-7; 8 nucleotides align to TRBD1. J was trimmed by 5 bases and V by 5 bases; bases with no gene match: 11. The CDR3 is made up of 14 amino acids. Germline V gives CDR1 SQVTM, CDR2 ANQGSEA. The CDR3 sequence: CSVSSGGQFNEQYF. CDR3 bases: TGCAGCGTTTCCTCAGGGGGCCAGTTTAACGAGCAGTACTTC.

This clonotype was seen more than once but under ten times. J is TRBJ2-1 and V is TRBV11-1; D remains ambiguous. The germline gives CDR1 SGHAT, CDR2 FQDESV (reference sequence). The CDR3 has 13 residues. V was shortened by 4 bases and J by 0 bases, with 4 bases between the two germline ends. CDR3 sequence: CASSSLSYNEQFF. The CDR3, as DNA: TGTGCCAGCAGCTCCCTCTCCTACAATGAGCAGTTCTTC. Based on the CDR3 plus reference TRBV11-1 and TRBJ2-1, the full variable domain is EAEVAQSPRYKITEKSQAVAFWCDPISGHATLYWYRQILGQGPELLVQFQDESVVDDSQLPKDRFSAERLKGVDSTLKIQPAELGDSAMYLCASSSLSYNEQFFGPGTRLTVL.

Only a few counts were recorded for this clonotype. The V gene is TRBV28, the J gene TRBJ2-7; possibly TRBD2 for D (6 bases). The V end was cut by 5 bases, the J end by 4 bases, with 15 bases between. The V gene's germline CDR1 is MDHEN and CDR2 SYDVKM. The CDR3 is 14 amino acids. The chain's CDR3 is CASSLRGRGYEQYF. For the CDR3, the DNA is TGTGCCAGCAGTCTCCGGGGCCGGGGGTACGAGCAGTACTTC.

The chain employs TRBV7-2 and TRBJ2-5; D possibly uses TRBD1 or TRBD2 (5 bases each). Germline CDR1 reads SGHTA; CDR2 reads FQGNSA. The CDR3 totals 14 residues. V was shortened by 5 bases and J by 5 bases, with 15 bases between the two germline ends. CDR3 coding DNA: TGTGCCAGCAGCCCGGCGGGTGCAGGGGAGACCCAGTACTTC. This codes for CASSPAGAGETQYF. Full variable domain (outside the CDR3, taken from reference TRBV7-2 and TRBJ2-5): GAGVSQSPSNKVTEKGKDVELRCDPISGHTALYWYRQSLGQGLEFLIYFQGNSAPDKSGLPSDRFSAERTGGSVSTLTIQRTQQEDSAVYLCASSPAGAGETQYFGPGTRLLVL.

The sample holds a few counts of this clonotype. The CDR3 region is CASSLVSRRTSGTYEQYF. Here the CDR3 DNA reads TGTGCCAGCAGCTTAGTCTCCCGCCGGACTAGCGGCACCTACGAGCAGTACTTC. J is TRBJ2-7 and V is TRBV7-2; 10 bases are shared with TRBD2. Germline values: CDR1 SGHTA, CDR2 FQGNSA. With 1 base clipped from V and 2 bases from J, the junction kept 11 bases outside the gene matches. CDR3 length equals 18 residues. Together with reference TRBV7-2 and TRBJ2-7, the CDR3 gives the full variable domain: GAGVSQSPSNKVTEKGKDVELRCDPISGHTALYWYRQSLGQGLEFLIYFQGNSAPDKSGLPSDRFSAERTGGSVSTLTIQRTQQEDSAVYLCASSLVSRRTSGTYEQYFGPGTRLTVT.

This clonotype was seen a single time. V is TRBV5-1 and J is TRBJ2-7; the D gene is possibly TRBD2 (5 bases). Germline assignment: CDR1 SGHRS and CDR2 YFSETQ. The length of the CDR3 is 15 residues. The germline V and J ends were trimmed by 4 bases and 5 bases, with 19 bases remaining between them. The CDR3 DNA is TGCGCCAGCAGCGCCATTACTAGTTATACCCACGAGCAGTACTTC. Translation: CASSAITSYTHEQYF. The variable domain in full, with the rest retrieved from reference TRBV5-1 and TRBJ2-7, is KAGVTQTPRYLIKTRGQQVTLSCSPISGHRSVSWYQQTPGQGLQFLFEYFSETQRNKGNFPGRFSGRQFSNSRSEMNVSTLELGDSALYLCASSAITSYTHEQYFGPGTRLTVT.

The V and J genes are TRBV2 and TRBJ2-7; D not certain. Deletions cut 8 bases from V and 3 bases from J, with 11 bases between. Per the germline V gene, CDR1 is SNHLY and CDR2 is FYNNEI. The CDR3 contains 12 residues. This CDR3 is CASGVGYYEQYF. The CDR3 coding sequence is TGTGCCAGCGGGGTGGGTTACTACGAGCAGTACTTC.

This clonotype was picked up a small number of times. One end of the junction varies from germline; a read error may be responsible. This chain links TRBV7-7 with TRBJ2-5, with TRBD1 matching over 7 bases. The CDR3 runs to 15 residues. CDR1 and CDR2 from the germline V gene are SSHAT and FNYEAQ (reference sequence). The CDR3 sequence: CASSSLDRVQETQYF. CDR3 sequence (DNA): TGTGCTAGCAGTTCCCTCGACAGGGTCCAAGAGACCCAGTACTTC.

The chain combines TRBV2 with TRBJ2-1, with no clear D. This CDR3 is built from 13 residues. Trimming took 4 bases from V and 4 from J, leaving 8 bases between them. Per the germline V gene, CDR1 is SNHLY and CDR2 is FYNNEI. The CDR3, as DNA: TGTGCCAGCAGTGGGGCCGGGTACAATGAGCAGTTCTTC. It yields the protein CASSGAGYNEQFF.

The V and J genes are TRBV7-8 and TRBJ1-4; no reliable D call. The CDR3 covers 15 residues. From germline, CDR1 is SGHVS and CDR2 FQNEAQ. Trimming pared 1 base from V and 10 bases from J, leaving 16 bases between. CDR3 sequence reads: CASSLGRRNLGKLFF. As DNA, the CDR3 is TGTGCCAGCAGCTTAGGAAGGCGTAACCTCGGAAAACTGTTTTTT.

This clonotype has only a few counts. The CDR3 loop is CASSLGTGNEKLFF. The CDR3 DNA reads as TGCGCCAGCAGCTTGGGGACAGGGAATGAAAAACTGTTTTTT. The chain links TRBV5-1 to TRBJ1-4; 8 nucleotides agree with TRBD1. The germline gives CDR1 SGHRS, CDR2 YFSETQ. The CDR3 has 14 residues. J lost 5 bases, V lost 0 bases, and 0 bases had no gene match.

The chain links TRBV15 to TRBJ1-2; 11 bases fit TRBD1. The CDR3 is made up of 15 amino acids. The germline gives CDR1 LNHNV, CDR2 YYDKDF (reference sequence). V lost 1 base to trimming and J lost 6 bases; unmatched junction nucleotides: 4. CDR3 in DNA: TGTGCCACCAGCAGAGGGGTGGGACAGGGGGATGGCTACACCTTC. This codes for CATSRGVGQGDGYTF.

The chain employs TRBV7-2 and TRBJ1-6, with D perhaps TRBD1 (6 bases). Trimming took 5 bases from V and 0 from J, leaving 17 bases between them. CDR1 SGHTA and CDR2 FQGNSA come from the germline V gene. This CDR3 region has 18 residues. CDR3 protein: CASSTPGGVSSYNSPLHF. The DNA of the CDR3 is TGTGCCAGCAGCACCCCGGGGGGCGTGAGCTCCTATAATTCACCCCTCCACTTT. The whole variable domain, remainder taken from reference TRBV7-2 and TRBJ1-6, is GAGVSQSPSNKVTEKGKDVELRCDPISGHTALYWYRQSLGQGLEFLIYFQGNSAPDKSGLPSDRFSAERTGGSVSTLTIQRTQQEDSAVYLCASSTPGGVSSYNSPLHFGNGTRLTVT.

The J gene is TRBJ2-1, the V gene TRBV3-1, with TRBD2 matching over 9 bases. The V gene end was trimmed by 0 bases and the J gene end by 5 bases; junction bases not matched to a gene: 8. Germline assignment: CDR1 LGHDT and CDR2 YNNKEL (reference sequence). This CDR3 comprises 17 residues. CDR3 sequence: CASSQDPASGTHNEQFF. The CDR3 DNA follows: TGTGCCAGCAGCCAAGATCCGGCTAGCGGGACCCACAATGAGCAGTTCTTC.

The chain is built from TRBV5-1 and TRBJ2-1; D gene uncertain. The CDR3 is 17 amino acids. V lost 3 bases to trimming and J lost 0 bases, with 16 bases between them. The germline V gene has CDR1 SGHRS and CDR2 YFSETQ. The CDR3 nucleotides are TGCGCCAGCAGCTCCGAGGTGGCCGGCGGCTCCTACAATGAGCAGTTCTTC. It encodes CASSSEVAGGSYNEQFF.

This rearrangement joins TRBV27 to TRBJ1-1; D perhaps matches TRBD1 (6 bases). The CDR3 runs 14 residues. The V and J ends lost 1 base and 4 bases respectively, with 10 bases between them. Germline V gene sequence: CDR1 MNHEY, CDR2 SMNVEV (reference sequence). This CDR3 reads CASSLLGRGTEAFF. The CDR3 region has the DNA TGTGCCAGCAGTTTATTGGGCAGGGGCACTGAAGCTTTCTTT.

Only a few counts were recorded for this clonotype. This chain links TRBV4-1 with TRBJ2-3; 9 nucleotides agree with TRBD1. The CDR3 consists of 15 residues. Germline V gene sequence: CDR1 MGHRA, CDR2 YSYEKL. J lost 5 bases, V lost 6 bases, and 9 bases had no gene match. Here the CDR3 reads CASSSPGQGVDTQYF. The CDR3, as DNA: TGCGCCAGCAGTTCTCCGGGACAGGGTGTAGATACGCAGTATTTT.

The CDR3 is CSARAGWQQYF. CDR3 coding DNA: TGCAGTGCTAGAGCTGGCTGGCAACAGTACTTC. The chain is built from TRBV20-1 and TRBJ2-5; no reliable D call. This CDR3 region has 11 residues. Germline V gives CDR1 DFQATT, CDR2 SNEGSKA (reference sequence). The ends were cut back, 1 base at V and 11 bases at J, with 11 bases in the middle.

A few counts support this clonotype. The chain is built from TRBV13 and TRBJ2-5, with D perhaps matching TRBD1 or TRBD2 (5 bases each). Trimming stripped 5 bases from V and 0 bases from J, with 10 bases between. This CDR3 has 14 residues. The germline V gene encodes CDR1 PRHDT and CDR2 FYEKMQ (reference sequence). The CDR3 here is CASSLGAYQETQYF. The CDR3, as DNA: TGTGCCAGCAGCCTCGGGGCGTACCAAGAGACCCAGTACTTC.

This clonotype was detected a few times. The chain employs TRBV6-2 or TRBV6-3 and TRBJ2-7; D is possibly TRBD1 (6 bases). Germline V gene data show CDR1 as MNHEY and CDR2 as SVGEGT. The ends were cut back, 7 bases at V and 5 bases at J, with 9 bases in the middle. CDR3 length equals 11 residues. The CDR3 region has the DNA TGTGCCAGCACCTCAGGGGACGAGCAGTACTTC. Encoded protein: CASTSGDEQYF.

Many counts were recorded for this clonotype. V usage is TRBV10-1 and J usage is TRBJ1-6, with D maybe TRBD1 (6 bases). CDR1 is WNHNN, CDR2 SYGVQD, per germline (reference sequence). CDR3 length equals 15 residues. V lost 7 bases and J 8 bases, leaving 18 bases between the germline ends. CDR3: CASIPPGTIDSPLHF. The CDR3 DNA is TGCGCCAGCATTCCACCCGGGACAATCGATTCACCCCTCCACTTT.

This clonotype was counted once. The chain links TRBV20-1 to TRBJ2-5, with TRBD1 matching 7 bases. This CDR3 has 12 amino acids. V lost 8 bases, J lost 3 bases, and 6 bases stayed unmatched. Looked up from germline, CDR1 is DFQATT and CDR2 is SNEGSKA (reference sequence). As DNA, the CDR3 is TGCAGTTCGGCGACAGGGAAAGAGACCCAGTACTTC. This sequence encodes CSSATGKETQYF.

This rearrangement joins TRBV9 to TRBJ1-1, with D unresolved. This CDR3 has 13 residues. Trimming cost V 0 bases and J 7 bases, with 10 bases left between them. CDR1 and CDR2 from the germline V gene are SGDLS and YYNGEE. CDR3 nucleotide sequence: TGTGCCAGCAGCGTAGGACCGTACAGTGAAGCTTTCTTT. Translation: CASSVGPYSEAFF.

The chain's CDR3 is CASREGPPVAYNEQFF. CDR3 nucleotides: TGCGCCAGCAGGGAAGGACCCCCGGTAGCCTACAATGAGCAGTTCTTC. This chain uses TRBV5-1 with TRBJ2-1, with no clear D. The germline V gene has CDR1 SGHRS and CDR2 YFSETQ. The length of the CDR3 is 16 residues. With 5 bases removed from V and 2 bases from J, the gap between germline ends came to 17 bases.

For the CDR3, the DNA is TGTGCCAGCAGCGTAGACGGGAGGGCCCCAGATACGCAGTATTTT. The encoded protein is CASSVDGRAPDTQYF. This chain joins TRBV9 and TRBJ2-3; 8 bases agree with TRBD2. Looked up from germline, CDR1 is SGDLS and CDR2 is YYNGEE. The CDR3 totals 15 residues. The trim removed 0 bases at V and 4 bases at J, leaving 4 bases unmatched.